The clone carrying this T cell receptor (beta chain) was observed a handful of times. Its antigen is unknown. This entry comes from a study of T-cell memory formation after mild COVID-19. About the study: The study found TCR clusters largely donor specific. Study outcomes and limitations: The appearance of some responding clones in pre-infection memory suggested that cross-reactive memory joined. Whereas later expanders leaned CD4+, clones contracting day 15 to 85 showed a balanced CD4/CD8 makeup.

TCRdb reprocessed the 5' RACE reads via MiXCR and lists one record per CDR3 protein. The sample includes 200,000 or so distinct CDR3 sequences, roughly 18% of them seen just once. The CDR3 runs to 13 residues. With 6 bases removed from V and 4 bases from J, the gap between germline ends came to 12 bases. The germline V gene encodes CDR1 KGHSH and CDR2 LQKENI. Sequencing input: PBMCs or a T cell subset sorted from them (not recorded which). The receptor's source is an adult woman who had mild COVID-19 (a few samples of this study predate the infection). Cell type and time point are not known. The chain employs TRBV18 and TRBJ1-1, with a weak D call TRBD1 (6 bases). CDR3 bases: TGTGCCAGCTCTCCCGGGGGCCTCACTGAAGCTTTCTTT. It encodes CASSPGGLTEAFF.